This T cell receptor beta chain was recovered during a study of blood T cell repertoires in COVID-19. Study details: Sample material is recorded as cDNA or gDNA derived from T cells, B-cell-depleted T cells, or PBMCs.

From germline, CDR1 is SGHNT and CDR2 YENEEA. Trimming removed 6 bases from V and 7 bases from J, with 13 bases in between. This CDR3 has 14 residues. The protocol was immunoSEQ multiplex PCR, while the TCRdb copy is restricted to in-frame clones and leaves out a portion. The sample carries fewer than 300,000 clones, around 83% recorded once. Participants, roughly 18 to 90 years old, spanned about two dozen US areas. Those designated as exposed participants met a COVID-19 case within 2 weeks before study entry. The source is a middle-aged man who had been exposed to COVID-19. The sequencing input was PBMCs or T cells enriched from blood (not recorded which). This chain links TRBV11-3 with TRBJ1-6; D is unresolved. The CDR3, as DNA: TGTGCCAGCAGACCGGTGGGCGGGAATTCACCCCTCCACTTT. It yields the protein CASRPVGGNSPLHF. The entire variable domain, with the rest obtained from reference TRBV11-3 and TRBJ1-6, is as follows: EAGVVQSPRYKIIEKKQPVAFWCNPISGHNTLYWYLQNLGQGPELLIRYENEEAVDDSQLPKDRFSAERLKGVDSTLKIQPAELGDSAVYLCASRPVGGNSPLHFGNGTRLTVT.